This TCR beta chain is from a study of follicular helper T cells after annual influenza vaccination. Study overall: For some subjects, blood spans the 2013-2014, 2014-2015 and 2015-2016 annual vaccinations. Study-wide results and caveats: Change in circulating plasmablasts correlated with ICOS+CD38+ cTfh clonality change.

The germline CDR1 and CDR2 sequences are MDHEN and SYDVKM. Trimming took off 7 bases at V and 4 bases at J, with 14 bases between the two ends. The CDR3 has 14 amino acids. Time point: 2015-2016 season, 7 days after influenza vaccination. This clone was seen a few times. Its matching antigen is unknown. Sequencing was performed with immunoSEQ multiplex PCR; in TCRdb, only in-frame clones are kept and a portion is missing. Found here are about 10,000 clones, 82% of them singletons; the top ten hold 4.1%. This clonotype was sampled from an adult who received the influenza vaccine. The sample in question was CXCR5+ CD38- circulating T follicular helper cells from blood, obtained 7 days after influenza vaccination. The subset: circulating Tfh, non-naive CD4+CXCR5+PD-1+ (ICOS+CD38+ or ICOS-CD38-). V usage is TRBV28 and J usage is TRBJ1-5; D gene unclear. In DNA, the CDR3 is TGTGCCAGCACAGGAGGGTTGGGAAATCAGCCCCAGCATTTT. Amino acids: CASTGGLGNQPQHF.